These 21 T cell receptor beta chains were all obtained from the same sample, sequenced in a study of long-term antiretroviral therapy in people with HIV. An immunoSEQ assay, version v3.0, was performed at survey level. TCRdb's table, derived via immunoSEQ multiplex PCR, lists solely in-frame clones and lacks some. The table lists fewer than 30,000 clones, around 83% of them singletons, with 5.6% in the top ten. Material: unsorted PBMCs, obtained 0.7 years before starting antiretroviral therapy. These receptors originate from a man aged 30 to 45 with HIV.

V gene TRBV11-3 combines with J gene TRBJ2-3; maybe TRBD2 (6 bases). CDR1 is SGHNT, CDR2 YENEEA, per germline. This CDR3 comprises 12 residues. V was clipped by 5 bases and J by 3 bases, with 6 bases between them. The CDR3 DNA sequence: TGTGCCAGCAGCGGGGGGACAGATACGCAGTATTTT. Residues: CASSGGTDTQYF.

The rearrangement joins TRBV6-1 to TRBJ2-2, with D unresolved. CDR3 length: 13 residues. Per the germline V gene, CDR1 is MNHNS and CDR2 is SASEGT. The V end lost 4 bases, the J end lost 4 bases, and 7 bases lay between the germline ends. The DNA of the CDR3 is TGTGCCAGCAGTGCAAGGCGCACCGGGGAGCTGTTTTTT. This codes for CASSARRTGELFF.

This clone was detected only a few times. V gene TRBV28 combines with J gene TRBJ1-4, with 7 positions matching TRBD1. CDR1 MDHEN and CDR2 SYDVKM come from the germline V gene. The V segment lost 3 bases and the J segment 3 bases; nucleotides outside the gene matches: 7. This CDR3 has 16 amino acids. CDR3 sequence reads: CASSFSGGTANEKLFF. The CDR3 DNA is TGTGCCAGCAGTTTCTCGGGGGGGACAGCTAATGAAAAACTGTTTTTT. The full variable domain, with the rest looked up from reference TRBV28 and TRBJ1-4, is DVKVTQSSRYLVKRTGEKVFLECVQDMDHENMFWYRQDPGLGLRLIYFSYDVKMKEKGDIPEGYSVSREKKERFSLILESASTNQTSMYLCASSFSGGTANEKLFFGSGTQLSVL.

This clone has a handful of counts. This chain joins TRBV28 and TRBJ1-2; D not certain. In germline, CDR1 is MDHEN, CDR2 SYDVKM. The CDR3 totals 14 residues. V dropped 2 bases and J dropped 0 bases, with 7 bases sitting between them. The chain's CDR3 is CASSLIMANYGYTF. The DNA of the CDR3 is TGTGCCAGCAGTTTAATTATGGCTAACTATGGCTACACCTTC.

V usage is TRBV7-9 and J usage is TRBJ2-7; D is ambiguous. Germline V gene data show CDR1 as SEHNR and CDR2 as FQNEAQ (reference sequence). Deletions cut 5 bases from V and 2 bases from J, with 4 bases between. The CDR3 sequence is 11 residues long. The CDR3 reads CASSDAYEQYF. The CDR3 region has the DNA TGTGCCAGCAGCGACGCCTACGAGCAGTACTTC.

V usage is TRBV10-1 and J usage is TRBJ1-5; D is unclear. This CDR3 spans 17 amino acids. V lost 0 bases and J 2 bases, leaving 14 bases between the germline ends. Germline V gene sequence: CDR1 WNHNN, CDR2 SYGVQD (reference sequence). The CDR3 spells CASSESTGGLGNQPQHF. DNA of the CDR3: TGCGCCAGCAGTGAGTCGACCGGAGGGTTAGGCAATCAGCCCCAGCATTTT.

The J gene is TRBJ1-5, the V gene TRBV5-8; tentative D call: TRBD1 (5 bases). This CDR3 region has 14 residues. V was trimmed by 4 bases and J by 4 bases, leaving 12 bases between them. The germline V gene encodes CDR1 SGHTS and CDR2 YDEGEE. Written as DNA, the CDR3 is TGTGCCAGCAGCCGTGACAGCCCTAATCAGCCCCAGCATTTT. It encodes CASSRDSPNQPQHF.

V is TRBV9 and J is TRBJ2-1, with 10 bases that match TRBD2. The CDR3 spans 16 residues. V lost 1 base and J lost 7; bases outside the gene matches: 8. Germline lookup yields CDR1 SGDLS and CDR2 YYNGEE. The CDR3 reads CASSVTVAGGWNEQFF. The CDR3, as DNA: TGTGCCAGCAGCGTAACGGTAGCGGGGGGTTGGAATGAGCAGTTCTTC.

CDR3 bases: TGTGCCAGCAGCCGTTCATGGAGTGAGGGCACAGATACGCAGTATTTT. It yields the protein CASSRSWSEGTDTQYF. This chain uses TRBV7-6 with TRBJ2-3; D gene ambiguous. Trimming stripped 5 bases from V and 1 base from J, with 16 bases between. The CDR3 spans 16 residues. Germline values: CDR1 SGHVS, CDR2 FNYEAQ.

The V call is TRBV19, the J call TRBJ2-5; D perhaps matches TRBD1 (5 bases). Trimming shortened V by 3 bases and J by 0 bases, and 14 bases separated the two germline ends. This CDR3 has 16 residues. Germline CDR1 LNHDA, CDR2 SQIVND (reference sequence). DNA of the CDR3: TGTGCCAGTAGTATCGGCCAGGGTACTTACCAAGAGACCCAGTACTTC. Translating gives CASSIGQGTYQETQYF.

The chain combines TRBV10-3 with TRBJ2-1; 11 positions match TRBD2. CDR1 is ENHRY and CDR2 is SYGVKD in the germline V gene. CDR3 length equals 15 residues. Trimming at V came to 11 bases and at J to 7 bases, leaving 13 bases not matched to a gene. Written as DNA, the CDR3 is TGTGCCGCCATGGAGTTAGCGGGAGGGGAGAATGAGCAGTTCTTC. Amino acids: CAAMELAGGENEQFF.

V gene TRBV6-5 combines with J gene TRBJ1-5, with 7 positions matching TRBD1. V shed 6 bases, J shed 7 bases, and the junction held 9 bases outside the gene matches. In germline, CDR1 is MNHEY, CDR2 SVGAGI. The CDR3 length is 14 residues. CDR3 in amino acids: CASRPTGEQQPQHF. In nucleotides, the CDR3 is TGTGCCAGCAGGCCTACAGGGGAGCAGCAGCCCCAGCATTTT.

V and J are TRBV13 and TRBJ2-1; TRBD1 agrees at 7 bases. The CDR3 runs 17 residues. The ends lost 1 base at V and 0 bases at J; junction bases unmatched: 6. From germline, CDR1 is PRHDT and CDR2 FYEKMQ (reference sequence). CDR3 in amino acids: CASSLAGTDRSYNEQFF. The CDR3 nucleotides read TGTGCCAGCAGCTTAGCGGGGACAGATCGCTCCTACAATGAGCAGTTCTTC.

The V and J genes are TRBV6-1 and TRBJ2-7; TRBD2 matches 7 bases. The germline CDR1 and CDR2 sequences are MNHNS and SASEGT. With V trimmed by 3 bases and J by 6 bases, 11 bases remained unmatched. This CDR3 is 15 amino acids long. The CDR3 DNA follows: TGTGCCAGCAGTGATAGGCGGGGGATGCCCCTCGAGCAGTACTTC. Protein: CASSDRRGMPLEQYF.

This chain joins TRBV6-5 and TRBJ2-1, with 9 positions matching TRBD2. Unmatched junction bases numbered 9, after V lost 7 bases and J lost 5 bases. This CDR3 contains 15 residues. Germline values: CDR1 MNHEY, CDR2 SVGAGI. The CDR3 loop reads CASTERLAGNNEQFF. The CDR3 nucleotides read TGTGCCAGCACCGAGAGGCTAGCGGGGAACAATGAGCAGTTCTTC.

The genes are TRBV7-8 and TRBJ2-1; 14 nucleotides line up with TRBD2. Germline V gene sequence: CDR1 SGHVS, CDR2 FQNEAQ. The V and J ends lost 2 bases and 9 bases, in that order; junction bases with no gene match: 9. There are 17 residues in the CDR3. This chain's CDR3 is CASSLTSATSGGGEQFF. The CDR3 DNA follows: TGTGCCAGCAGCTTAACTTCCGCGACTAGCGGGGGGGGTGAGCAGTTCTTC.

A remark on this clone: Germline is not matched at one junction end, which may reflect a read error. The chain has TRBV7-7 and TRBJ2-7, with 9 positions matching TRBD1. The germline CDR1 and CDR2 sequences are SSHAT and FNYEAQ (reference sequence). The CDR3 runs 14 residues. CDR3 loop: CASSPGQGRNEQYF. In DNA form, the CDR3 reads TGTGCTAGCAGCCCGGGACAGGGTAGGAACGAGCAGTACTTC.

The chain couples TRBV5-1 to TRBJ2-3; TRBD2 matches at 13 bases. This CDR3 contains 19 residues. Germline V gene lookup returns CDR1 SGHRS and CDR2 YFSETQ. J was trimmed by 4 bases and V by 3 bases; bases with no gene match: 14. In DNA form, the CDR3 reads TGCGCCAGCAGCTCCGGACTAGCGGGAGTCCGGAATCTTCCAGATACGCAGTATTTT. Its translation: CASSSGLAGVRNLPDTQYF.

In its sample, this clone was seen once. This chain joins TRBV11-2 and TRBJ1-2; D is perhaps TRBD1 (5 bases). Trimming cost V 5 bases and J 4 bases, with 11 bases left between them. The CDR3 consists of 13 residues. Germline assignment: CDR1 SGHAT and CDR2 FQNNGV. CDR3 in DNA: TGTGCCAGCAGCAGGATCGGGGCCTATGGCTACACCTTC. Its protein product is CASSRIGAYGYTF.

The V gene is TRBV28, the J gene TRBJ1-1; 9 bases are shared with TRBD1. Germline CDR1 MDHEN, CDR2 SYDVKM. The V gene end was trimmed by 5 bases and the J gene end by 2 bases; junction bases not matched to a gene: 12. The CDR3 length is 17 residues. This CDR3 is CASSLPKGTGSNTEAFF. CDR3 coding DNA: TGTGCCAGCAGTCTCCCCAAGGGGACAGGGTCTAACACTGAAGCTTTCTTT.

This chain joins TRBV4-3 and TRBJ1-1, with D possibly matching TRBD1 (5 bases). The CDR3 is made up of 17 amino acids. Per the germline V gene, CDR1 is LGHNA and CDR2 is YSLEER. V was cut by 0 bases and J by 1 base, with 15 bases left in between. The CDR3 is CASSQDLAYGTNTEAFF. The CDR3 region has the DNA TGCGCCAGCAGCCAAGATCTGGCTTACGGGACGAACACTGAAGCTTTCTTT.